The source of this T cell receptor beta chain is a study of blood T cell repertoires in COVID-19. Turning to the study itself: PBMCs, B-cell-depleted T cells, or T cells provided the cDNA or gDNA that made up the material.

Profiling relied on immunoSEQ multiplex PCR, and the TCRdb table lists in-frame clones only, not all of them. The sample has tens of thousands of clones, 74% seen once. The V and J ends lost 7 bases and 2 bases respectively, with 17 bases between them. Germline loops: CDR1 MNHEY, CDR2 SVGAGI. This CDR3 has 15 amino acids. This receptor was obtained from a woman older than 75 with acute or convalescent COVID-19. Sample: peripheral blood. This sequence joins TRBV6-5 and TRBJ2-5; D perhaps matches TRBD1 (6 bases). The DNA of the CDR3 is TGTGCCAGCACCCCAGACAGGAGTCGGCAAGAGACCCAGTACTTC. Residues: CASTPDRSRQETQYF.